The entry below gives a single T cell receptor (beta chain) sequence along with its context. Its antigen specificity is not known. Base qualities were left out, and no much larger clone turns up one base away. The source of the sample is a study of blood T cell repertoires in COVID-19 (dated by TCRdb to about 2020). Regarding the research as a whole: Samples from collaborators originated in the United States, Italy and Spain and spanned both the acute and convalescent phases of COVID-19. The sample metadata nearly always contained a de-identified subject ID, COVID-19 status, age in years and sex. Samples came from the ongoing ImmuneRACE study (first 160 participants) plus 1,254 subjects from 6 global collaborators. The repertoires were made available in a free public database intended to serve as a resource for research on the immune response to SARS-CoV-2. Subjects who had been exposed to COVID-19, were actively infected with it, or had recovered from it provided the deeply sampled blood TCRbeta repertoires that made up the dataset. Where available, HLA class I and class II types were obtained from metadata supplied by the sample provider rather than from assay-based typing. The material from the prospective study consisted of cDNA or gDNA derived from T cells, B-cell-depleted T cells, or PBMCs. The paper's findings and limits, for the study overall: Clinical and demographic metadata were provided uncurated, with the amount varying by source and participant.

Trimming at the junction amounts to 6 bases on V and 8 bases on J, and the germline ends lie 14 bases apart. The CDR3 starts with the cysteine, ends with the phenylalanine, and has 13 residues. CDR3 DNA only is kept here, 39 bases in frame from base 1. Based on the germline V gene, the CDR1 and CDR2 sequences are MNHEY and SVGAGI. TCRbeta CDR3 regions were amplified from genomic DNA using the immunoSEQ Assay, a bias-controlled multiplex PCR. Regarding the original processing steps: The number of nucleated cells in each sample was estimated by amplification of reference gene primers within the assay. To quantify the absolute abundance of each unique TCRbeta CDR3 rearrangement, sequence reads were collapsed and filtered. Productive Simpson clonality was computed per sample as the square root of Simpson's diversity index over productive rearrangements. TCRdb took this table from immuneACCESS and kept in-frame rearrangements with V and J called. Such tables lack part of the clones; where checked against another copy, unresolved V genes explain under half of the gap, and the rest is unexplained. The V and J calls and clone size were taken over from that table, and D and trimming were inferred from the DNA. The sample table shows 200,000 to 250,000 clones, and 80% to 90% are seen once. The biggest ten clones account for under 4% of the sample.

In the prospective study, participants were roughly 18 to 95 years old, resided in about two dozen geographic areas of the United States, and were enrolled through a virtual design. In the prospective study, cohorts were assigned on the basis of participant-reported clinical history obtained from a screening survey and a study questionnaire. In the prospective study, whole blood, serum and a nasopharyngeal or oropharyngeal swab were collected from each participant by mobile phlebotomists. Prospective study participants could optionally give additional blood draws and questionnaires over an approximately 2-month period. Prospective study blood samples were shipped either frozen or at room temperature before DNA extraction.

The V and J genes are TRBV6-5 and TRBJ2-1; a tentative D match to TRBD1 spans 5 bases. Sequencing was performed on PBMCs or T cells enriched from blood (not recorded which). This clonotype was obtained from a woman aged 18-35 years in a cohort exposed to, infected with or recovered from COVID-19 (not recorded which). The CDR3 here reads CASRTPRADEQFF. The bases read TGTGCCAGCAGGACCCCCAGGGCGGATGAGCAGTTCTTC.